This TCR beta chain appears in the sequencing data of a study of T cell repertoires in cytomegalovirus infection. Each CDR3 protein is one row after TCRdb ran MiXCR on the reads. The sample lists fewer than 1,000,000 distinct CDR3 sequences; less than 40% were seen once. Study results and limitations: Cumulated frequencies of public TCR beta families served to identify carriers of CMV plus the relevant HLA.

A remark on this clonotype: Its specificity is unknown.

The sequence derives from a human donor in good health (CMV status not recorded). Some clones in this sample may be carry-over from other donors' samples. Specimen: cultured CD8+ T cells from PBMCs, collected from culture after CMV antigen stimulation.

CDR3 residues: CASSRTRQGKNEQFF. The CDR3 DNA reads TGCGCCAGCAGCCGGACCCGGCAGGGTAAAAATGAGCAGTTCTTC. The chain carries TRBV4-3 and TRBJ2-1; TRBD1 is a possible D gene (5 bases). The germline V gene encodes CDR1 LGHNA and CDR2 YSLEER. Deletions cut 4 bases from V and 7 bases from J, with 17 bases between. CDR3 length: 15 residues.